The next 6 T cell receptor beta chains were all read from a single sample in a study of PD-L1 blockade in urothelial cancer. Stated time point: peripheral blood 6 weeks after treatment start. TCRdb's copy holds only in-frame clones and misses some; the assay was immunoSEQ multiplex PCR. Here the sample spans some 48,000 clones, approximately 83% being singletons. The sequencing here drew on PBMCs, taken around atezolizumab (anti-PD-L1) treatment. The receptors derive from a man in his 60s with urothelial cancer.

CDR3 amino acids: CTSSRILAGRSYQPQHF. The CDR3 DNA is TGCACCAGCAGCCGAATCCTCGCGGGGAGGTCGTACCAGCCCCAGCATTTT. The chain employs TRBV1 and TRBJ1-5. TRBV1 is flagged as a pseudogene. The CDR3 is 17 amino acids.

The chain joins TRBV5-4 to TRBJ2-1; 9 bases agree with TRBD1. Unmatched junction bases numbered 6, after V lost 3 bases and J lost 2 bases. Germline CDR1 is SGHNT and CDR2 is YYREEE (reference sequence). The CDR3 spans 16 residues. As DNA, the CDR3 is TGTGCCAGCAGCTCGGGACAGGGAGGGCCCTACAATGAGCAGTTCTTC. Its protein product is CASSSGQGGPYNEQFF.

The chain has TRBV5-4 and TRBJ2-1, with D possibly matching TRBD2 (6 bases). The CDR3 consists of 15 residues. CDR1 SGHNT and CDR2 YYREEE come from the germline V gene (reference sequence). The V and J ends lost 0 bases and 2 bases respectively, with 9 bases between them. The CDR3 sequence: CASSLDAGPYNEQFF. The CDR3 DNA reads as TGTGCCAGCAGCTTGGACGCGGGGCCCTACAATGAGCAGTTCTTC.

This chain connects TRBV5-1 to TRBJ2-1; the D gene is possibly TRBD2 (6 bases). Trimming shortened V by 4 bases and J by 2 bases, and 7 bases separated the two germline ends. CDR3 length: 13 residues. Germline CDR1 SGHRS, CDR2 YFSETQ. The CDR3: CASSQRAYNEQFF. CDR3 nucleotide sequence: TGCGCCAGCAGCCAGCGGGCCTACAATGAGCAGTTCTTC.

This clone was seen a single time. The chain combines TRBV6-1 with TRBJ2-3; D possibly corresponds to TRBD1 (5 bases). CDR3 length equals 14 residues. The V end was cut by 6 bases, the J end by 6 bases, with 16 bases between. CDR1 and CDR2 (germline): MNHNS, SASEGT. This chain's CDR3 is CASSAGPSGDTQYF. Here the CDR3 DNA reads TGTGCCAGCAGCGCAGGGCCTTCCGGTGATACGCAGTATTTT.

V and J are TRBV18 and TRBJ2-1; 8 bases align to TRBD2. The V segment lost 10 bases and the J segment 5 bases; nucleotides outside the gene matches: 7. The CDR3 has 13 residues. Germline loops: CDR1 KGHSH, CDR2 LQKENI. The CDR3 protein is CANGLAPDNEQFF. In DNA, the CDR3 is TGTGCCAACGGACTAGCTCCGGACAATGAGCAGTTCTTC.